These 20 T cell receptor beta chains were sequenced from one sample in a study of cytomegalovirus exposure and HLA in healthy donors. The PCR had 60 Vbeta and 13 Jbeta primers. This table comes from immunoSEQ multiplex PCR, and its TCRdb copy is limited to in-frame clones, with some not included. The sample holds around 99,000 clones; around 77% are singletons and the top ten take around 3.2%. Source material: PBMCs. The receptor source for this set is a man in his forties in good health and CMV-seronegative.

The rearrangement joins TRBV2 to TRBJ2-1; possibly TRBD2 for D (6 bases). V shed 6 bases and J shed 3 bases, with 15 bases lying between them. Germline V CDR1 and CDR2: SNHLY, FYNNEI. The CDR3 is 15 residues long. The CDR3, as DNA: TGTGCCAGCAGGAGGGACTCCGGGGACTACAATGAGCAGTTCTTC. Translated: CASRRDSGDYNEQFF.

The chain uses TRBV10-2 and TRBJ2-1; 14 bases line up with TRBD2. The CDR3 totals 16 residues. Germline CDR1 is WSHSY and CDR2 is SAAADI. V lost 6 bases to trimming and J lost 2 bases; unmatched junction nucleotides: 3. The CDR3 coding sequence is TGCGCCAGCAGGACTAGCGGGAGGGGCACCTACAATGAGCAGTTCTTC. Translating gives CASRTSGRGTYNEQFF.

The CDR3 loop reads CASSLVGGGTYEQYF. Here the CDR3 DNA reads TGTGCCAGCAGCTTAGTGGGAGGGGGTACTTACGAGCAGTACTTC. V gene TRBV7-2 combines with J gene TRBJ2-7; possible D gene TRBD2, 7 bases. The V and J ends lost 1 base and 4 bases respectively, with 14 bases between them. CDR1 is SGHTA, CDR2 FQGNSA, per germline. This CDR3 spans 15 amino acids.

V usage is TRBV27 and J usage is TRBJ2-5; 12 bases fit TRBD2. Trimming cost V 4 bases and J 11 bases; bases outside gene matches: 14. Germline V gene sequence: CDR1 MNHEY, CDR2 SMNVEV (reference sequence). The CDR3 runs 16 residues. CDR3 residues: CASSSSRTSGTSEQYF. CDR3 nucleotide sequence: TGTGCCAGCAGTTCGAGCCGGACTAGCGGGACTAGTGAGCAGTACTTC.

The genes are TRBV28 and TRBJ2-2; 8 bases align to TRBD2. The length of the CDR3 is 15 residues. The germline gives CDR1 MDHEN, CDR2 SYDVKM. V shed 6 bases, J shed 3 bases, and the junction held 6 bases outside the gene matches. The CDR3 coding sequence is TGTGCCAGCAGAGCCGGGGGGGTGGACACCGGGGAGCTGTTTTTT. Encoded protein: CASRAGGVDTGELFF.

The chain recombines TRBV6-5 with TRBJ1-4; D gene ambiguous. The CDR3 is 13 residues long. The germline CDR1 and CDR2 sequences are MNHEY and SVGAGI. Trimming removed 2 bases at V and 8 bases at J, with 9 bases between. The CDR3 DNA is TGTGCCAGCAGTTACGGGTCGGGAGAAAAACTGTTTTTT. This encodes CASSYGSGEKLFF.

The CDR3 loop is CASTSLGQTKNIQYF. The CDR3 nucleotides read TGTGCCAGTACTTCACTAGGACAGACCAAAAACATTCAGTACTTC. This chain joins TRBV19 and TRBJ2-4, with D possibly matching TRBD1 (6 bases). CDR1 is LNHDA, CDR2 SQIVND, per germline (reference sequence). V lost 7 bases, J lost 2 bases, and 15 bases lay in between. The CDR3 has 15 amino acids.

The chain couples TRBV11-3 to TRBJ1-5; 9 bases fit TRBD1. This CDR3 contains 20 residues. Looked up from germline, CDR1 is SGHNT and CDR2 is YENEEA. With 6 bases clipped from V and 2 bases from J, the junction kept 20 bases outside the gene matches. The CDR3 loop reads CASRINVDHRGRSGNQPQHF. CDR3 nucleotides: TGTGCCAGCAGAATTAATGTGGATCACAGGGGGCGTTCCGGCAATCAGCCCCAGCATTTT.

The chain combines TRBV30 with TRBJ2-5, with TRBD1 matching 7 bases. Trimming at V came to 5 bases and at J to 5 bases, leaving 8 bases not matched to a gene. CDR1 is GTSNPN and CDR2 is SVGIG in the germline V gene (reference sequence). The CDR3 loop spans 13 amino acids. The CDR3 DNA sequence: TGTGCCTGGGAGGGGGCAGGGTTGGAGACCCAGTACTTC. Protein sequence: CAWEGAGLETQYF.

This clone was counted only a few times. The chain joins TRBV21-1 to TRBJ1-1; the D call of TRBD1 is as the table states it, not checked on the DNA. TRBV21-1 is a documented pseudogene. This CDR3 region has 15 residues. In DNA, the CDR3 is TGTGCCAGCAGCATGTGGACAGGGCTGGGCACTGAAGCTTTCTTT. Protein: CASSMWTGLGTEAFF.

J is TRBJ1-6 and V is TRBV7-9, with D unclear. Trimming removed 1 base from V and 6 bases from J, with 7 bases in between. The V gene's germline CDR1 is SEHNR and CDR2 FQNEAQ (reference sequence). The CDR3 contains 14 residues. As DNA, the CDR3 is TGTGCCAGCAGCTTAGGAGGGTTTAATTCACCCCTCCACTTT. This codes for CASSLGGFNSPLHF.

Remarks on this clone: The junction shows a germline mismatch at one end, possibly a read error. The chain employs TRBV7-7 and TRBJ2-1, with a possible D match to TRBD1 (5 bases). From germline, CDR1 is SSHAT and CDR2 FNYEAQ (reference sequence). The CDR3 contains 15 residues. The CDR3 DNA follows: TGTGCTAGCAGCTTAGGCCAGGGTACTTACAATGAGCAGTTCTTC. Translation: CASSLGQGTYNEQFF.

The chain carries TRBV7-8 and TRBJ2-1; the match to TRBD2 covers 8 bases. This CDR3 region has 16 residues. V was clipped by 0 bases and J by 8 bases; unmatched bases: 9. Germline V gene sequence: CDR1 SGHVS, CDR2 FQNEAQ. This CDR3 is CASSLASAGGLHEQFF. The CDR3 DNA sequence: TGTGCCAGCAGCTTAGCATCGGCGGGGGGCTTACATGAGCAGTTCTTC.

As DNA, the CDR3 is TGTGCCAGCTCACCGCTTAGCACAGGGGCCTATGGCTACACCTTC. Translated: CASSPLSTGAYGYTF. The genes are TRBV18 and TRBJ1-2, with 7 bases fitting TRBD1. Germline CDR1 is KGHSH and CDR2 is LQKENI. The CDR3 contains 15 residues. Trimming at V came to 3 bases and at J to 4 bases, leaving 8 bases not matched to a gene.

V usage is TRBV21-1 and J usage is TRBJ2-1; the table's TRBD2 call for D was not verified on the DNA. TRBV21-1 is marked as a pseudogene. This CDR3 region has 15 residues. The CDR3 loop is CASSARDYWSREQFF. The DNA for the CDR3 is TGTGCCAGCAGCGCCCGGGACTACTGGTCGCGTGAGCAGTTCTTC.

On this clone: In the same sample, other DNA sequences code for this CDR3. The genes are TRBV2 and TRBJ1-5; 12 bases map to TRBD1. Germline V gene data show CDR1 as SNHLY and CDR2 as FYNNEI. V lost 5 bases, J lost 3 bases, and 2 bases stayed unmatched. The CDR3 covers 15 residues. For the CDR3, the DNA is TGTGCCAGCAGTCCGGGACAGGGGGCCAATCAGCCCCAGCATTTT. This gives the protein CASSPGQGANQPQHF.

The chain recombines TRBV5-6 with TRBJ1-5; D is undetermined. This CDR3 has 14 amino acids. V gave up 3 bases and J gave up 7 bases, with 14 bases separating them. The germline CDR1 and CDR2 sequences are SGHDT and YYEEEE. The CDR3: CASSSDGSSQPQHF. The CDR3 bases are TGTGCCAGCAGCTCGGACGGGAGCAGCCAGCCCCAGCATTTT.

This chain joins TRBV4-2 and TRBJ2-1; D gene uncertain. The CDR3 runs to 13 residues. Trimming stripped 4 bases from V and 6 bases from J, with 10 bases between. Looked up from germline, CDR1 is LGHNA and CDR2 is YNFKEQ. CDR3 in DNA: TGTGCCAGCAGCCTGCAAGCTGGCAATGAGCAGTTCTTC. This translates into CASSLQAGNEQFF.

The chain has TRBV7-9 and TRBJ1-1; 8 nucleotides match TRBD1. The CDR3 consists of 15 residues. Germline V gene sequence: CDR1 SEHNR, CDR2 FQNEAQ (reference sequence). V trimming: 0 bases; J trimming: 6 bases; junction bases outside the gene matches: 6. The CDR3 loop is CASSLAGRGPAEAFF. DNA of the CDR3: TGTGCCAGCAGCTTAGCGGGCAGGGGGCCCGCTGAAGCTTTCTTT.

The chain carries TRBV2 and TRBJ2-5; D is perhaps TRBD2 (5 bases). The V gene lost 4 bases and the J gene lost 4 bases, with 16 bases spanning the gap. This CDR3 region has 15 residues. Germline loops: CDR1 SNHLY, CDR2 FYNNEI. The CDR3 bases are TGTGCCAGCAGTGTAAGGCTAGCCGGAGGAGAGACCCAGTACTTC. Translated, it gives CASSVRLAGGETQYF.